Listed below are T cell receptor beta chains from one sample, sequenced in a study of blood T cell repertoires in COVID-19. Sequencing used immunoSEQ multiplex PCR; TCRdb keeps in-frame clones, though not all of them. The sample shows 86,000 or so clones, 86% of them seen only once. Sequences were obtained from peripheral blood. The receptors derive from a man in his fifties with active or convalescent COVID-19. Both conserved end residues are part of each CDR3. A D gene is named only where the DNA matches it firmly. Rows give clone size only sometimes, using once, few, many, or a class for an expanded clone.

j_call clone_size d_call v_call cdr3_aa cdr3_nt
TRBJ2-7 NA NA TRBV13 CASSLGSFRQIGSYEQYF TGTGCCAGCAGCTTAGGATCTTTCCGACAGATCGGCTCCTACGAGCAGTACTTC
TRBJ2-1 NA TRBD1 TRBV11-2 CASWDREGNEQFF TGTGCCAGCTGGGACAGGGAGGGAAATGAGCAGTTCTTC
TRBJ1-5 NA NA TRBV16 CASSQTRNSNQPQHF TGTGCCAGCAGCCAGACACGGAATAGCAATCAGCCCCAGCATTTT
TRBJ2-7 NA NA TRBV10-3 CAISEKLSYEQYF TGTGCCATCAGTGAGAAGCTTTCCTACGAGCAGTACTTC
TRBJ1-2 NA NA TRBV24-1 CATSEADYGYTF TGTGCCACCAGCGAAGCTGACTATGGCTACACCTTC
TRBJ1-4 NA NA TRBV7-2 CASSLVAENYEKLFF TGTGCCAGCAGCTTAGTCGCGGAAAACTATGAAAAACTGTTTTTT
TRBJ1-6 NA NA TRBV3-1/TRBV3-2 CASSRSSGNSPLHF TGTGCCAGCAGCCGGAGCAGTGGGAATTCACCCCTCCACTTT
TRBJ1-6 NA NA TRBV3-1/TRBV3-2 CASSQGFEGSNSPLHF TGTGCCAGCAGCCAAGGTTTCGAGGGCTCTAATTCACCCCTCCACTTT
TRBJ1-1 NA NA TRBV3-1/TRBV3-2 CASSQDRQNTEAFF TGTGCCAGCAGCCAAGATAGACAGAACACTGAAGCTTTCTTT
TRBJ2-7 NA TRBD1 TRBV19 CASRGDRDSYEQYF TGTGCCAGTAGGGGAGACAGGGACTCCTACGAGCAGTACTTC
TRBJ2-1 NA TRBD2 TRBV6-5 CASKPSGGDNEQFF TGTGCCAGCAAGCCTAGCGGGGGGGACAATGAGCAGTTCTTC
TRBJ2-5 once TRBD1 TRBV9 CASSAGQDGATQYF TGTGCCAGCAGCGCCGGACAGGACGGAGCGACCCAGTACTTC
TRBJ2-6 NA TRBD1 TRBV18 CASSPRQGASGANVLTF TGTGCCAGCTCACCGAGACAGGGGGCCTCAGGGGCCAACGTCCTGACTTTC
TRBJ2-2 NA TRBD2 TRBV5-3 CARSLAKRLAGASNTGELFF TGTGCCAGAAGCTTGGCCAAGCGGCTAGCGGGGGCTTCGAACACCGGGGAGCTGTTTTTT
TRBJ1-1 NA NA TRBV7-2 CASSRGGGAQNTEAFF TGTGCCAGCAGCCGGGGCGGGGGGGCCCAGAACACTGAAGCTTTCTTT
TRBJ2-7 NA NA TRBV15 CATSRDLGSYEQYF TGTGCCACCAGCAGAGATCTCGGGTCTTACGAGCAGTACTTC
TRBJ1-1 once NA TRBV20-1 CSALPNTEAFF TGCAGTGCCCTACCGAACACTGAAGCTTTCTTT
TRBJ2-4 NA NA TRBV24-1 CATSDLSGGNIQYF TGTGCCACCAGTGATTTGTCAGGAGGAAACATTCAGTACTTC
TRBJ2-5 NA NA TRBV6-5 CASSYSQGGRVETQYF TGTGCCAGCAGTTACTCCCAAGGAGGGCGGGTAGAGACCCAGTACTTC
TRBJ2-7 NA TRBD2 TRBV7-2 CASSPQTSGGAPYF TGTGCCAGCAGCCCCCAGACTAGCGGGGGGGCCCCGTACTTC
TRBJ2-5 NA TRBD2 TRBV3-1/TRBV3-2 CASSQVLRGGPETQYF TGTGCCAGCAGCCAAGTTTTGCGGGGGGGTCCAGAGACCCAGTACTTC
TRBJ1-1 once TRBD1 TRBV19 CASTMGDRAVEAFF TGTGCCAGTACCATGGGCGACAGGGCTGTTGAAGCTTTCTTT
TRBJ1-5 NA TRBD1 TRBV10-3 CATGRDREVNQPQHF TGTGCCACCGGACGGGACAGGGAGGTCAATCAGCCCCAGCATTTT
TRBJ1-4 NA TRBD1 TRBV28 CASSSLGQGGEKLFF TGTGCCAGCAGTTCTCTTGGACAGGGAGGTGAAAAACTGTTTTTT
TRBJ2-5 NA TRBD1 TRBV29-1 CSVEMTGQWETQYF TGCAGCGTTGAAATGACAGGGCAATGGGAGACCCAGTACTTC
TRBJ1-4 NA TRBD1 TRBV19 CASSTSGQTNEKLFF TGTGCCAGTAGTACCTCGGGACAGACTAATGAAAAACTGTTTTTT
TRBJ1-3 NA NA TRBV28 CASSPRRSSGNTIYF TGTGCCAGCAGTCCCCGACGGAGCTCTGGAAACACCATATATTTT
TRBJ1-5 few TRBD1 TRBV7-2 CASSYNYRGGQPQHF TGTGCCAGCAGCTATAATTACAGGGGTGGTCAGCCCCAGCATTTT
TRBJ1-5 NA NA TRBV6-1 CASREQGSYSNQPQHF TGTGCCAGCAGAGAACAGGGATCCTATAGCAATCAGCCCCAGCATTTT
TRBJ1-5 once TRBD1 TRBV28 CASRGQGGNQPQHF TGTGCCAGCAGGGGACAGGGCGGCAATCAGCCCCAGCATTTT
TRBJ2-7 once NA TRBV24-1 CATSARFSYEQYF TGTGCCACCAGTGCCCGTTTTTCCTACGAGCAGTACTTC
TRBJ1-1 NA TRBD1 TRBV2 CARPSGQGHTEAFF TGTGCCAGACCCTCGGGACAGGGACACACTGAAGCTTTCTTT
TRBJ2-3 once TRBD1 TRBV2 CASSPGQGADTQYF TGTGCCAGCAGTCCCGGACAGGGAGCAGATACGCAGTATTTT
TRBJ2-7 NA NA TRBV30 CAWSVQVAEQYF TGTGCCTGGAGTGTACAGGTCGCCGAGCAGTACTTC
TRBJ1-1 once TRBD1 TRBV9 CASSVEGQGNTEAFF TGTGCCAGCAGCGTAGAGGGACAGGGGAACACTGAAGCTTTCTTT
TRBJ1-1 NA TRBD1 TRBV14 CASSPDRGRVTEAFF TGTGCCAGCAGCCCCGACAGGGGGCGAGTAACTGAAGCTTTCTTT
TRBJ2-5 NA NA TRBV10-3 CAISPMSGLETQYF TGTGCCATCAGTCCAATGTCCGGGTTGGAGACCCAGTACTTC
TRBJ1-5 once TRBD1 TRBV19 CASTGTGSYSNQPQHF TGTGCCAGTACAGGGACAGGGTCCTATAGCAATCAGCCCCAGCATTTT
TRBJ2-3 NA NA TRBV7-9 CASGGADTQYF TGTGCCAGCGGCGGTGCAGATACGCAGTATTTT
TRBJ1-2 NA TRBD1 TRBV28 CASKPLTGRKFIDYGYTF TGTGCCAGCAAGCCCCTGACAGGGAGGAAGTTTATTGACTATGGCTACACCTTC
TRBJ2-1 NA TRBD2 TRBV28 CASSWISGGANEQFF TGTGCCAGCAGTTGGATCAGCGGGGGGGCAAATGAGCAGTTCTTC
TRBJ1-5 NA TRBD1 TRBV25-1 CASSEGGTEVQPQHF TGTGCCAGCAGTGAAGGGGGGACAGAGGTTCAGCCCCAGCATTTT
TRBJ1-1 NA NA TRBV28 CASSLSPTVALEAFF TGTGCCAGCAGTTTATCCCCGACGGTAGCCCTCGAAGCTTTCTTT
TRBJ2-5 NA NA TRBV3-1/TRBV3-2 CASSQDGETQYF TGTGCCAGCAGCCAAGACGGGGAGACCCAGTACTTC
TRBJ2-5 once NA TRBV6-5 CASSYSVGTQETQYF TGTGCCAGCAGTTACTCGGTCGGTACCCAAGAGACCCAGTACTTC
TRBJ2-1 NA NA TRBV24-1 CATSDLPTGSSYNEQFF TGTGCCACCAGTGATTTGCCCACAGGTAGCTCCTACAATGAGCAGTTCTTC
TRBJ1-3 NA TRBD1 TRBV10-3 CVTKTSLGTDGNTIYF TGTGTCACTAAAACCAGCCTGGGGACAGATGGAAACACCATATATTTT
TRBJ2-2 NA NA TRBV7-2 CASSYSNTGELFF TGTGCCAGCAGCTACAGTAACACCGGGGAGCTGTTTTTT
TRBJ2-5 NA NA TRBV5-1 CASSLDSGGWETQYF TGCGCCAGCAGCTTGGACTCAGGGGGGTGGGAGACCCAGTACTTC
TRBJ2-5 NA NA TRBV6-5 CASNPADSKETQYF TGTGCCAGCAATCCCGCCGACAGTAAAGAGACCCAGTACTTC
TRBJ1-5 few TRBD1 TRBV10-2 CASSAYGQGGQPQHF TGCGCCAGCAGTGCCTACGGACAGGGAGGTCAGCCCCAGCATTTT
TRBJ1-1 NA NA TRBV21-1 CASSQREGDPWNTEAFF TGTGCCAGCAGCCAAAGGGAGGGGGACCCCTGGAACACTGAAGCTTTCTTT
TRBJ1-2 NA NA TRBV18 CASSPLQGDYGYTF TGTGCCAGCTCACCGCTCCAGGGTGACTATGGCTACACCTTC